The 18 T cell receptor beta chains reported below all come from one sample, sequenced in a study of neurological immune-mediated disorders. MiXCR, run by TCRdb on the 5' RACE reads, gives a single entry per CDR3 protein. The sample lists roughly 14,000 distinct CDR3 sequences; 7% were seen once. The sample comprised CD8+ T cells from blood. These receptors were taken from a woman in her 40s in good health.

This clonotype was counted once. The rearrangement joins TRBV18 to TRBJ2-3; possibly TRBD1 for D (6 bases). The length of the CDR3 is 15 residues. V was shortened by 3 bases and J by 1 base, with 11 bases between the two germline ends. Germline V lookup: CDR1 KGHSH, CDR2 LQKENI. This chain's CDR3 is CASSPKQGRTDTQYF. The DNA for the CDR3 is TGTGCCAGCTCACCCAAACAGGGCCGCACAGATACGCAGTATTTT.

This clonotype counts as medium-sized. The J gene is TRBJ2-7, the V gene TRBV11-2; D is ambiguous. The CDR3 consists of 12 residues. Germline CDR1 SGHAT, CDR2 FQNNGV. Between the trimmed V and J ends, which lost 0 bases and 10 bases, there was a span of 10 bases. The CDR3: CASSLEPTPQYF. CDR3 sequence (DNA): TGTGCCAGCAGCTTAGAACCCACTCCCCAGTACTTC.

This clonotype was observed at least ten times. The chain recombines TRBV7-2 with TRBJ2-3; D may correspond to TRBD1 or TRBD2 (5 bases each). There are 15 residues in the CDR3. The V gene lost 5 bases and the J gene lost 2 bases, with 14 bases spanning the gap. CDR1 and CDR2 from the germline V gene are SGHTA and FQGNSA. CDR3 sequence: CASSEPGPHTDTQYF. The DNA for the CDR3 is TGTGCCAGCAGCGAGCCGGGACCACACACAGATACGCAGTATTTT.

This chain connects TRBV11-2 to TRBJ2-1, with 7 bases matching TRBD1. Germline CDR1 is SGHAT and CDR2 is FQNNGV. The CDR3 contains 18 residues. The V gene end was trimmed by 4 bases and the J gene end by 0 bases; junction bases not matched to a gene: 12. CDR3 in DNA: TGTGCCAGCAGCTATACCCCAAGACAGGGAAGCTCCTACAATGAGCAGTTCTTC. Translating gives CASSYTPRQGSSYNEQFF.

This clonotype showed up many times. Here the CDR3 reads CASSLEGYEQYF. The CDR3 nucleotides read TGTGCCAGCAGCTTGGAGGGATACGAGCAGTACTTC. The V gene is TRBV5-5, the J gene TRBJ2-7; D is unclear. The CDR3 is 12 amino acids. With 0 bases removed from V and 4 bases from J, the gap between germline ends came to 5 bases. Germline V gives CDR1 SGHKS, CDR2 YYEKEE (reference sequence).

This clonotype was counted many times. The V and J genes are TRBV28 and TRBJ2-7; D is tentatively TRBD1 or TRBD2 (6 bases each). Germline V CDR1 and CDR2: MDHEN, SYDVKM. There are 15 residues in the CDR3. Deletions cut 2 bases from V and 4 bases from J, with 15 bases between. CDR3 nucleotide sequence: TGTGCCAGCAGTTTACCGGGGGCCTTATCTTACGAGCAGTACTTC. Protein: CASSLPGALSYEQYF.

This clonotype was seen repeatedly, ten times or more. The rearrangement uses TRBV16 and TRBJ2-2; unclear D gene. Per the germline V gene, CDR1 is KGHSY and CDR2 is FQNENV. V was shortened by 3 bases and J by 4 bases, with 3 bases between the two germline ends. CDR3 length: 12 residues. The CDR3 region is CASSHGTGELFF. The CDR3 nucleotides read TGTGCCAGCAGCCATGGCACCGGGGAGCTGTTTTTT.

This clonotype was seen at least ten times. CDR3 loop: CASSAQVSYEQYF. In nucleotides, the CDR3 is TGTGCCAGCAGCGCCCAGGTTTCCTACGAGCAGTACTTC. This chain uses TRBV7-9 with TRBJ2-7; no firm D call. Germline assignment: CDR1 SEHNR and CDR2 FQNEAQ (reference sequence). Trimming pared 5 bases from V and 1 base from J, leaving 9 bases between. The CDR3 runs 13 residues.

This clonotype was found many times. CDR3 protein: CSARGTGFEYEQYF. DNA for the CDR3: TGCAGTGCTAGGGGGACAGGGTTTGAATACGAGCAGTACTTC. J is TRBJ2-7 and V is TRBV20-1; 9 positions match TRBD1. Germline loops: CDR1 DFQATT, CDR2 SNEGSKA (reference sequence). This CDR3 region has 14 residues. V lost 3 bases, J lost 4 bases, and 7 bases stayed unmatched.

This clonotype was recorded at least ten times. This chain joins TRBV20-1 and TRBJ2-1; 8 bases agree with TRBD1. Per germline, CDR1 DFQATT and CDR2 SNEGSKA (reference sequence). Unmatched junction bases numbered 4, after V lost 5 bases and J lost 7 bases. There are 12 residues in the CDR3. The CDR3 nucleotides are TGCAGTGCTGAGACAGGGGCAAATGAGCAGTTCTTC. Residues: CSAETGANEQFF.

This clonotype was detected ten times or more. CDR3 DNA sequence: TGTGCCAGCAGCTCGCGAGACCTGGACAGGGGAAACTATGGCTACACCTTC. This translates into CASSSRDLDRGNYGYTF. This chain joins TRBV7-9 and TRBJ1-2; 9 bases agree with TRBD1. In germline, CDR1 is SEHNR, CDR2 FQNEAQ (reference sequence). CDR3 length: 17 amino acids. After removal of 4 bases from V and 2 bases from J, the junction contained 11 bases not matched to a gene. The full variable domain, its missing parts supplied by reference TRBV7-9 and TRBJ1-2, is DTGVSQNPRHKITKRGQNVTFRCDPISEHNRLYWYRQTLGQGPEFLTYFQNEAQLEKSRLLSDRFSAERPKGSFSTLEIQRTEQGDSAMYLCASSSRDLDRGNYGYTFGSGTRLTVV.

This clonotype occurred many times. The CDR3 loop is CASSLVGAGGTLGDQYF. CDR3 coding DNA: TGTGCCAGCAGCTTAGTAGGCGCGGGGGGTACACTAGGGGACCAGTACTTC. The rearrangement links TRBV11-2 to TRBJ2-5; 8 bases map to TRBD2. J was trimmed by 10 bases and V by 1 base; bases with no gene match: 17. The CDR3 runs to 17 residues. Germline V gene lookup returns CDR1 SGHAT and CDR2 FQNNGV.

This clonotype was counted at least ten times. V gene TRBV4-2 combines with J gene TRBJ2-7; 10 bases fit TRBD1. Germline CDR1 reads LGHNA; CDR2 reads YNFKEQ. The CDR3 length is 15 residues. V lost 4 bases and J lost 6; bases outside the gene matches: 9. For the CDR3, the DNA is TGTGCCAGCAGCCCGTATTGGACAGGGGGGGGCGAGCAGTACTTC. Residues: CASSPYWTGGGEQYF.

This clonotype was found many times. The V call is TRBV20-1, the J call TRBJ2-1, with a weak D call TRBD1 (6 bases). This CDR3 has 17 residues. Per the germline V gene, CDR1 is DFQATT and CDR2 is SNEGSKA (reference sequence). This chain's CDR3 is CITRPPQGPISYNEQFF. CDR3 DNA sequence: TGCATCACCCGGCCCCCCCAGGGGCCGATTTCCTACAATGAGCAGTTCTTC.

At least ten counts were recorded for this clonotype. The chain is built from TRBV4-2 and TRBJ2-1, with 7 bases fitting TRBD2. With V trimmed by 3 bases and J by 8 bases, 7 bases remained unmatched. The CDR3 consists of 14 residues. Looked up from germline, CDR1 is LGHNA and CDR2 is YNFKEQ. CDR3 nucleotide sequence: TGTGCCAGCAGCCATCGGCTTAGCGGGTATGAGCAGTTCTTC. It is translated as CASSHRLSGYEQFF.

This clonotype was recorded many times. The rearrangement uses TRBV28 and TRBJ2-7; TRBD2 might be the D (6 bases). Germline V gene lookup returns CDR1 MDHEN and CDR2 SYDVKM. The CDR3 extends over 14 amino acids. Trimming pared 6 bases from V and 6 bases from J, leaving 18 bases between. CDR3 loop: CASSFGSGLAEQYF. CDR3 nucleotides: TGTGCCAGCAGCTTCGGGAGTGGGCTTGCCGAGCAGTACTTC.

This clonotype was seen ten or more times. The chain carries TRBV3-1 and TRBJ2-4; 7 bases are a match to TRBD2. After removal of 4 bases from V and 9 bases from J, the junction contained 6 bases not matched to a gene. CDR3 size: 13 residues. In germline, CDR1 is LGHDT, CDR2 YNNKEL (reference sequence). The CDR3 region is CASSPGLEGIQYF. CDR3 DNA: TGTGCCAGCAGCCCCGGACTAGAAGGCATTCAGTACTTC. Looking up the rest from reference TRBV3-1 and TRBJ2-4 gives the full variable domain: DTAVSQTPKYLVTQMGNDKSIKCEQNLGHDTMYWYKQDSKKFLKIMFSYNNKELIINETVPNRFSPKSPDKAHLNLHINSLELGDSAVYFCASSPGLEGIQYFGAGTRLSVL.

In this sample, this clonotype turned up many times. CDR3 sequence: CSADPSADYEQYF. The CDR3 DNA sequence: TGCAGTGCGGACCCTAGCGCAGACTACGAGCAGTACTTC. The rearrangement joins TRBV20-1 to TRBJ2-7, with D perhaps matching TRBD2 (6 bases). This CDR3 has 13 residues. The germline CDR1 and CDR2 sequences are DFQATT and SNEGSKA (reference sequence). Trimming shortened V by 6 bases and J by 3 bases, and 15 bases separated the two germline ends.